These 28 T cell receptor beta chains originate from one sample sequenced in a study of T cell responses to AZD1222 COVID-19 vaccine. Using immunoSEQ multiplex PCR, the repertoire was profiled, and TCRdb retains in-frame clones only, with some absent. The repertoire holds 95,000 to 110,000 clones, with 85% to 95% as singletons. Here the sequenced sample was peripheral blood, taken on day 0 of AZD1222 vaccination. The receptor source for this set is an adult in good health.

The V call is TRBV10-3, the J call TRBJ2-7; tentative D call: TRBD1 (5 bases). This CDR3 is 13 amino acids long. From germline, CDR1 is ENHRY and CDR2 SYGVKD. V lost 2 bases to trimming and J lost 4 bases, with 9 bases between them. The chain's CDR3 is CAISEDSLYEQYF. The CDR3 DNA sequence: TGTGCCATCAGTGAGGACAGCCTATACGAGCAGTACTTC.

The rearrangement joins TRBV4-1 to TRBJ2-5; 9 bases fit TRBD2. The CDR3 is made up of 17 amino acids. Germline CDR1 and CDR2: MGHRA and YSYEKL. Trimming took 0 bases from V and 5 from J; bases not matched to a gene: 10. CDR3 DNA: TGCGCCAGCAGCCAAGATCCGGCTAGCGGGACGTATGAGACCCAGTACTTC. Its protein is CASSQDPASGTYETQYF.

The count of this clone is one. The chain links TRBV6-1 to TRBJ2-5; D gene uncertain. Germline CDR1 reads MNHNS; CDR2 reads SASEGT. Trimming cost V 1 base and J 0 bases, with 9 bases left between them. The CDR3 consists of 15 residues. The CDR3 region has the DNA TGTGCCAGCAGTGAAGTCAGCCAGTACCAAGAGACCCAGTACTTC. It encodes CASSEVSQYQETQYF.

The rearrangement uses TRBV28 and TRBJ1-5; no definite D call. The CDR3 is made up of 12 amino acids. CDR1 is MDHEN, CDR2 SYDVKM, per germline. Between the trimmed V and J ends, which lost 5 bases and 5 bases, there was a span of 7 bases. CDR3 loop: CASSLRHQPQHF. As DNA, the CDR3 is TGTGCCAGCAGTCTCAGGCATCAGCCCCAGCATTTT.

CDR3 DNA sequence: TGCGCCAGCAGCCCCTCCGAGACAGGCAATCAGCCCCAGCATTTT. Amino acid sequence: CASSPSETGNQPQHF. The chain links TRBV4-1 to TRBJ1-5, with D perhaps matching TRBD1 (5 bases). Deletions cut 4 bases from V and 2 bases from J, with 12 bases between. The CDR3 runs to 15 residues. In germline, CDR1 is MGHRA, CDR2 YSYEKL.

The chain links TRBV5-1 to TRBJ2-2, with D uncertain. V lost 9 bases to trimming and J lost 1 base, with 16 bases between them. CDR3 size: 15 residues. Germline loops: CDR1 SGHRS, CDR2 YFSETQ. The CDR3 is CATSPAPMNTGELFF. In DNA, the CDR3 is TGCGCCACCAGTCCGGCCCCCATGAACACCGGGGAGCTGTTTTTT.

The chain carries TRBV4-1 and TRBJ2-5, with D possibly TRBD2 on 6 matching bases. CDR3 length equals 15 residues. The germline V gene has CDR1 MGHRA and CDR2 YSYEKL. V shed 1 base and J shed 5 bases, with 14 bases lying between them. The CDR3 DNA reads TGCGCCAGCAGCCAAGGCTCGGCGGGGTCGGAGACCCAGTACTTC. Its protein product is CASSQGSAGSETQYF.

The rearrangement links TRBV19 to TRBJ2-3; D is unresolved. From germline, CDR1 is LNHDA and CDR2 SQIVND (reference sequence). This CDR3 is built from 11 residues. Trimming removed 3 bases at V and 7 bases at J, with 5 bases between. This chain's CDR3 is CASSIMNTQYF. CDR3 DNA: TGTGCCAGTAGTATTATGAATACGCAGTATTTT.

The rearrangement links TRBV19 to TRBJ1-1; the match to TRBD1 covers 7 bases. The trim removed 1 base at V and 0 bases at J, leaving 8 bases unmatched. The CDR3 is made up of 17 amino acids. Germline CDR1 and CDR2: LNHDA and SQIVND (reference sequence). CDR3: CASSIVRDSHLNTEAFF. CDR3 sequence (DNA): TGTGCCAGTAGTATAGTTAGGGACAGCCACTTGAACACTGAAGCTTTCTTT.

J is TRBJ2-3 and V is TRBV15; D may be TRBD1 or TRBD2 (5 bases each). V lost 1 base, J lost 7 bases, and 9 bases lay in between. This CDR3 is built from 13 residues. Germline V gives CDR1 LNHNV, CDR2 YYDKDF (reference sequence). The CDR3 spells CATSRAGTHTQYF. The CDR3 DNA is TGTGCCACCAGCAGAGCGGGGACCCATACGCAGTATTTT.

This chain uses TRBV19 with TRBJ1-6; TRBD1 aligns across 7 bases. This CDR3 has 14 amino acids. The V segment lost 7 bases and the J segment 5 bases; nucleotides outside the gene matches: 5. Germline V gene data show CDR1 as LNHDA and CDR2 as SQIVND (reference sequence). CDR3 nucleotides: TGTGCCAGTAACCTGGGACAGCATAATTCACCCCTCCACTTT. Protein: CASNLGQHNSPLHF. The full variable domain, completed using reference TRBV19 and TRBJ1-6, is DGGITQSPKYLFRKEGQNVTLSCEQNLNHDAMYWYRQDPGQGLRLIYYSQIVNDFQKGDIAEGYSVSREKKESFPLTVTSAQKNPTAFYLCASNLGQHNSPLHFGNGTRLTVT.

V gene TRBV2 combines with J gene TRBJ1-6; 11 nucleotides agree with TRBD1. CDR3 length: 13 amino acids. The junction had 5 bases not matched to a gene; V was cut back by 6 bases and J by 13 bases. Germline lookup yields CDR1 SNHLY and CDR2 FYNNEI. As DNA, the CDR3 is TGTGCCAGCAGGCGGACAGGGGGCGGCCCCCTCCACTTT. The encoded protein is CASRRTGGGPLHF.

The chain links TRBV5-5 to TRBJ1-5; possible D gene TRBD1, 6 bases. The germline V gene encodes CDR1 SGHKS and CDR2 YYEKEE (reference sequence). This CDR3 region has 17 residues. V shed 0 bases and J shed 3 bases, with 16 bases lying between them. The DNA for the CDR3 is TGTGCCAGCAGCTTGGGGGTTAGAGCAGGGGACAATCAGCCCCAGCATTTT. Protein product: CASSLGVRAGDNQPQHF.

This rearrangement joins TRBV2 to TRBJ1-5; D unclear. In germline, CDR1 is SNHLY, CDR2 FYNNEI. The CDR3 sequence is 15 residues long. Trimming cost V 3 bases and J 6 bases, with 15 bases left between them. The CDR3 loop reads CASSDQRLGGQPQHF. The CDR3 DNA reads as TGTGCCAGCAGTGATCAACGGTTGGGAGGTCAGCCCCAGCATTTT.

The CDR3, as DNA: TGTGCCAGCAGCGTAGGGAACCCCGGGACTTACGAGCAGTACTTC. Translating it yields CASSVGNPGTYEQYF. The chain is built from TRBV9 and TRBJ2-7; D is perhaps TRBD2 (6 bases). Deletions cut 0 bases from V and 4 bases from J, with 14 bases between. Germline V CDR1 and CDR2: SGDLS, YYNGEE. The CDR3 contains 15 residues. Full variable domain (outside the CDR3, taken from reference TRBV9 and TRBJ2-7): DSGVTQTPKHLITATGQRVTLRCSPRSGDLSVYWYQQSLDQGLQFLIQYYNGEERAKGNILERFSAQQFPDLHSELNLSSLELGDSALYFCASSVGNPGTYEQYFGPGTRLTVT.

The chain couples TRBV30 to TRBJ1-3, with D maybe TRBD1 (5 bases). The V end lost 8 bases, the J end lost 4 bases, and 9 bases lay between the germline ends. The CDR3 has 11 residues. CDR1 GTSNPN and CDR2 SVGIG come from the germline V gene (reference sequence). The CDR3 spells CARRQGNTIYF. Written as DNA, the CDR3 is TGTGCCCGCCGACAGGGAAACACCATATATTTT. The full variable domain, in which reference TRBV30 and TRBJ1-3 provide the parts outside the CDR3, is SQTIHQWPATLVQPVGSPLSLECTVEGTSNPNLYWYRQAAGRGLQLLFYSVGIGQISSEVPQNLSASRPQDRQFILSSKKLLLSDSGFYLCARRQGNTIYFGEGSWLTVV.

This sequence joins TRBV11-2 and TRBJ2-7, with D possibly matching TRBD2 (5 bases). The germline V gene encodes CDR1 SGHAT and CDR2 FQNNGV. This CDR3 region has 17 residues. V lost 0 bases, J lost 0 bases, and 15 bases lay in between. CDR3: CASSLDAAETFSYEQYF. In DNA, the CDR3 is TGTGCCAGCAGCTTAGATGCAGCGGAAACTTTCTCCTACGAGCAGTACTTC.

J is TRBJ2-7 and V is TRBV5-6; the D gene is possibly TRBD1 (5 bases). This CDR3 has 16 residues. Germline lookup yields CDR1 SGHDT and CDR2 YYEEEE. Trimming stripped 0 bases from V and 0 bases from J, with 13 bases between. The CDR3 loop reads CASSLELGANSYEQYF. CDR3 nucleotides: TGTGCCAGCAGCTTGGAGCTAGGGGCGAACTCCTACGAGCAGTACTTC.

This chain joins TRBV20-1 and TRBJ1-2; D gene unclear. V lost 7 bases to trimming and J lost 12 bases, with 15 bases between them. CDR3 size: 10 residues. The germline CDR1 and CDR2 sequences are DFQATT and SNEGSKA (reference sequence). This CDR3 reads CSVPPGGNTF. The CDR3, as DNA: TGCAGTGTCCCACCGGGAGGGAACACCTTC.

The CDR3 region is CASSEIRAGTEAFF. CDR3 coding DNA: TGTGCCAGCAGTGAGATTCGGGCGGGCACTGAAGCTTTCTTT. The chain has TRBV6-1 and TRBJ1-1; D remains unclear. Trimming stripped 3 bases from V and 4 bases from J, with 12 bases between. There are 14 residues in the CDR3. The germline V gene has CDR1 MNHNS and CDR2 SASEGT.

This chain joins TRBV5-1 and TRBJ2-7; D call uncertain. V was trimmed by 0 bases and J by 4 bases, leaving 8 bases between them. The CDR3 consists of 13 residues. Germline CDR1 reads SGHRS; CDR2 reads YFSETQ. The DNA for the CDR3 is TGCGCCAGCAGCTTGGATAGAGCTTACGAGCAGTACTTC. As protein: CASSLDRAYEQYF.

This chain connects TRBV5-1 to TRBJ2-7; 8 nucleotides agree with TRBD1. The CDR3 is made up of 13 amino acids. The J segment lost 6 bases and the V segment lost 0 bases, leaving 2 bases of the junction unmatched. The germline V gene encodes CDR1 SGHRS and CDR2 YFSETQ. The CDR3 region has the DNA TGCGCCAGCAGCTTGGTCCAGGGGGCCGAGCAGTACTTC. This codes for CASSLVQGAEQYF.

A single count supports this clone. The genes are TRBV5-4 and TRBJ1-2; the D is unclear. The CDR3 is 13 residues long. Per germline, CDR1 SGHNT and CDR2 YYREEE (reference sequence). With 3 bases removed from V and 4 bases from J, the gap between germline ends came to 10 bases. The CDR3 nucleotides are TGTGCCAGCAGCTCGGCGGCCGGCTATGGCTACACCTTC. It encodes CASSSAAGYGYTF.

This chain joins TRBV23-1 and TRBJ2-1, with D uncertain. TRBV23-1 is classed as an ORF, of uncertain function. V gave up 6 bases and J gave up 6 bases, with 6 bases separating them. This CDR3 is built from 11 residues. CDR3 sequence (DNA): TGCGCCAGCAGCCCAGTCAATGAGCAGTTCTTC. It yields the protein CASSPVNEQFF.

The chain links TRBV11-3 to TRBJ2-2, with TRBD1 matching over 8 bases. The CDR3 is 15 amino acids. The junction had 6 bases not matched to a gene; V was cut back by 4 bases and J by 5 bases. Germline V CDR1 and CDR2: SGHNT, YENEEA. CDR3 bases: TGTGCCAGCAGCTGGGGGACAGGTGATACCGGGGAGCTGTTTTTT. It yields the protein CASSWGTGDTGELFF.

This chain connects TRBV6-5 to TRBJ2-7; maybe TRBD1 (5 bases). This CDR3 region has 14 residues. Trimming stripped 5 bases from V and 1 base from J, with 12 bases between. CDR1 and CDR2 (germline): MNHEY, SVGAGI. CDR3 protein: CASSPWQGSYEQYF. Written as DNA, the CDR3 is TGTGCCAGCAGTCCCTGGCAGGGTTCCTACGAGCAGTACTTC.

This rearrangement joins TRBV11-2 to TRBJ2-4, with 9 bases fitting TRBD1. CDR1 and CDR2 from the germline V gene are SGHAT and FQNNGV. The CDR3 spans 14 residues. With 2 bases clipped from V and 8 bases from J, the junction kept 4 bases outside the gene matches. CDR3 bases: TGTGCCAGCAGCTTACGGGACAGGGCGGACATTCAGTACTTC. Protein: CASSLRDRADIQYF.

The rearrangement uses TRBV7-9 and TRBJ1-1; 10 bases fit TRBD1. The CDR3 spans 17 residues. Trimming at V came to 6 bases and at J to 2 bases, leaving 12 bases not matched to a gene. CDR1 and CDR2 (germline): SEHNR, FQNEAQ (reference sequence). DNA for the CDR3: TGTGCCAGCAGGATACCGGGACAGGGGTCTGGTAACACTGAAGCTTTCTTT. Encoded protein: CASRIPGQGSGNTEAFF.